This T cell receptor beta chain was found in a study of metastatic and nonmetastatic thyroid tumors. Findings of the study overall: In both blood and tumor samples, TCR beta diversity was reported significantly higher for malignant than benign nodules.

Thyroid surgery was preceded by no treatment in any patient. TCRdb redid the clone calls on the PCR reads using MiXCR. This table holds around 23,000 clones, roughly 23% found once. Of note for this clone: Its specificity is not known.

The specimen sequenced was tumor tissue. This receptor was identified in a female donor with papillary thyroid cancer or a benign thyroid nodule (not recorded which). Some clones in this sample may be carry-over from other donors' samples.

The DNA for the CDR3 is TGTGCCAGCAGCCCGACTGGAACCCCCAACGAGCAGTACTTC. Its translation: CASSPTGTPNEQYF. The chain joins TRBV11-3 to TRBJ2-7; D not resolved. The CDR3 is 14 residues long. Trimming cost V 5 bases and J 5 bases, with 16 bases left between them. Germline CDR1 is SGHNT and CDR2 is YENEEA.